Reported below is one T cell receptor (beta chain). The antigen remains unidentified. The CDR3 extends over 13 amino acids. V lost 0 bases and J 7 bases, leaving 10 bases between the germline ends. CDR1 is SGHRS and CDR2 is YFSETQ in the germline V gene. This specimen belongs to a study of long-term antiretroviral therapy in people with HIV. Findings and limits, study-wide: When set beside controls, HIV repertoires had CDR3 length ranges that were narrower.

They ran version v3.0 of the immunoSEQ assay at survey level. Sequencing set out to capture roughly 40,000-55,000 T-cell genomes per sample. Clones were read by immunoSEQ multiplex PCR, and TCRdb kept only the in-frame ones, dropping some. This sample carries approximately 35,000 clones, about 83% of them seen once, and the ten largest clones take about 7.1%. The V call is TRBV5-1, the J call TRBJ1-2; no firm D call. The receptor comes from a woman aged 45-59 years with HIV. Sequencing was performed on unsorted PBMCs, taken 2 years after starting antiretroviral therapy. The CDR3 nucleotides are TGCGCCAGCAGCTTGGGGGATAAGGGTGGCTACACCTTC. This translates into CASSLGDKGGYTF. The full variable domain, its missing parts supplied by reference TRBV5-1 and TRBJ1-2, is KAGVTQTPRYLIKTRGQQVTLSCSPISGHRSVSWYQQTPGQGLQFLFEYFSETQRNKGNFPGRFSGRQFSNSRSEMNVSTLELGDSALYLCASSLGDKGGYTFGSGTRLTVV.